This TCR beta chain was profiled in a study of T-cell reconstitution after alpha-beta-depleted transplantation in children. General study results and limits: After one year, T-cell counts and TCRbeta diversity mostly came from new T cells. Surviving recipient T cells and thymic progenitors produced the high day-60 TCRbeta diversity seen in some patients. Several hundred rapidly expanded clones from non-depleted graft cells reportedly supplied alpha-beta T cells about two months post-transplant.

Unique molecular identifiers were used in preparing the TCRbeta library. TCRdb reprocessed the PCR reads with MiXCR, giving one entry per CDR3 protein. The top ten hold roughly 30% of the sample, which has about 980,000 distinct CDR3 sequences, about 31% seen once. On this clonotype: Its specificity is not known.

The receptor was derived from a boy less than two years old who had a stem cell transplant for SCID, so the T cells may come from the graft donor. Here the sequenced sample was PBMCs, mostly from graft donor cells, taken 360 days after TCRalphabeta/CD19-depleted stem cell transplant.

In DNA, the CDR3 is TGTGCCACCAGTGAGGCCGGGACAGGGGAGGGGGGCCAAGAGACCCAGTACTTC. Translated: CATSEAGTGEGGQETQYF. The genes are TRBV24-1 and TRBJ2-5; TRBD1 agrees at 10 bases. Germline V gene data show CDR1 as KGHDR and CDR2 as SFDVKD. V dropped 4 bases and J dropped 1; count of bases not matched to a gene: 11. The CDR3 length is 18 residues.